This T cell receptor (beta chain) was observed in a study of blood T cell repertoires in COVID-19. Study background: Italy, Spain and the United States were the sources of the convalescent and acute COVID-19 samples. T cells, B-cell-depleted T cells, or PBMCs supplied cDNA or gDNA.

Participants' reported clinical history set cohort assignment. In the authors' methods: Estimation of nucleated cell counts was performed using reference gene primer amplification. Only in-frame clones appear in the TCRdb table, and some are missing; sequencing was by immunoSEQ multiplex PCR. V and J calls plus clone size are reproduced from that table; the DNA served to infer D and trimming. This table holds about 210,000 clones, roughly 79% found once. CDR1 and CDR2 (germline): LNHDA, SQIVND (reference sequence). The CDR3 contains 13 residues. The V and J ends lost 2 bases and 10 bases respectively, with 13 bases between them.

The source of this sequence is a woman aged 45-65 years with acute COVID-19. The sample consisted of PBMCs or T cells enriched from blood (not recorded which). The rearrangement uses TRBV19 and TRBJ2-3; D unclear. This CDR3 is CASSIIYGEAQYF. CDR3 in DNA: TGTGCCAGTAGTATAATTTACGGAGAGGCGCAGTATTTT.